This TCR beta chain was observed in a study of CD8+CD57+ T cells in acquired aplastic anemia. Study-level background: The study obtained 11 million or so reads on average for CD4+ cells from healthy donors.

The template for TCR beta VDJ and CDR3 sequence profiling was genomic DNA. TCRdb independently ran MiXCR on the reads; one entry per CDR3 protein. The profile shows approximately 200,000 distinct CDR3 sequences, less than 70% of them singletons. Germline V gene data show CDR1 as LNHDA and CDR2 as SQIVND (reference sequence). The length of the CDR3 is 13 residues. The germline V and J ends were trimmed by 9 bases and 7 bases, with 18 bases remaining between them. This clonotype was recorded at least ten times. This TCR was recovered from a human donor in good health, serving as a control. The source material was sorted CD4+, CD8+, or CD8+CD57+ T cells (not recorded which) from PBMCs. The V and J genes are TRBV19 and TRBJ1-2; a weak D match, TRBD1 (6 bases). The CDR3 region has the DNA TGTGCCAGCCGTAAACCGACAGGACCTGGCTACACCTTC. Encoded protein: CASRKPTGPGYTF. The entire variable domain, with the rest obtained from reference TRBV19 and TRBJ1-2, is as follows: DGGITQSPKYLFRKEGQNVTLSCEQNLNHDAMYWYRQDPGQGLRLIYYSQIVNDFQKGDIAEGYSVSREKKESFPLTVTSAQKNPTAFYLCASRKPTGPGYTFGSGTRLTVV.